Below are 20 T cell receptor beta chains sequenced from a single sample in a study of blood T cells in healthy people across ages. For the second PCR, which ran for 7 to 11 cycles, a sample-barcoded 5' primer and a J-beta primer mix were used. TCRdb re-derived calls from the 5' RACE reads in MiXCR, one entry per CDR3 protein. There are hundreds of thousands of distinct CDR3 sequences in the sample; about 46% occur only once, and less than 20% lies in the top ten. Sequencing used blood. All receptors come from a man older than 75 in good health.

The chain carries TRBV20-1 and TRBJ2-7; D is perhaps TRBD1 or TRBD2 (6 bases each). There are 13 residues in the CDR3. Germline V lookup: CDR1 DFQATT, CDR2 SNEGSKA (reference sequence). V was shortened by 5 bases and J by 6 bases, with 17 bases between the two germline ends. This chain's CDR3 is CSARGGMAAEQYF. The DNA for the CDR3 is TGCAGTGCTCGAGGGGGGATGGCGGCCGAGCAGTACTTC.

The V gene is TRBV5-6, the J gene TRBJ2-1; 9 bases are shared with TRBD1. This CDR3 comprises 14 residues. Losses at the gene ends were 5 bases for V and 12 bases for J; bases not matched to a gene: 12. CDR1 is SGHDT, CDR2 YYEEEE, per germline. The CDR3 region is CASSPGQGLYWQFF. The CDR3 region has the DNA TGTGCCAGCAGTCCGGGACAGGGTCTCTATTGGCAGTTCTTC.

On this clonotype itself: One base away lies a much larger clone, so this may be a sequencing read error. The chain employs TRBV20-1 and TRBJ2-1, with a possible D match to TRBD1 (6 bases). The CDR3 has 16 residues. The germline gives CDR1 DFQATT, CDR2 SNEGSKA (reference sequence). DNA of the CDR3: TGCAGTGCTAGAGATCCTACAGGGATTGAAGGCAATGACCAGTTCTTC. Translated: CSARDPTGIEGNDQFF.

Many counts were recorded for this clonotype. The V call is TRBV20-1, the J call TRBJ2-1, with TRBD2 matching 7 bases. This CDR3 is built from 16 residues. V gave up 5 bases and J gave up 1 base; unmatched junction bases: 11. Per the germline V gene, CDR1 is DFQATT and CDR2 is SNEGSKA (reference sequence). This CDR3 reads CSAFSFSGLSYNEQFF. Here the CDR3 DNA reads TGCAGTGCTTTCTCTTTTAGCGGGTTATCCTACAATGAGCAGTTCTTC.

Concerning this clonotype itself: Given a much more abundant clone one base away, this may be a read error. The V gene is TRBV29-1, the J gene TRBJ2-5; 8 positions agree with TRBD2. After removal of 6 bases from V and 11 bases from J, the junction contained 14 bases not matched to a gene. The CDR3 sequence is 13 residues long. CDR1 and CDR2 from the germline V gene are SQVTM and ANQGSEA. Written as DNA, the CDR3 is TGCAGCGTCCTACGAGCGGGAGAAGGTGAGCAGTACTTC. This sequence encodes CSVLRAGEGEQYF.

The chain employs TRBV5-6 and TRBJ1-4; D may be TRBD1 (6 bases). V lost 2 bases, J lost 7 bases, and 15 bases lay in between. The CDR3 totals 15 residues. In germline, CDR1 is SGHDT, CDR2 YYEEEE. DNA for the CDR3: TGTGCCAGCAGCTTCTCCGGGGGCATGGGTGAAAAACTGTTTTTT. It translates to CASSFSGGMGEKLFF.

The V call is TRBV29-1, the J call TRBJ2-5; D may match TRBD1 or TRBD2 (5 bases each). V was trimmed by 6 bases and J by 11 bases, leaving 28 bases between them. This CDR3 spans 15 amino acids. Germline CDR1 SQVTM, CDR2 ANQGSEA. This CDR3 reads CSVDGRAWGYNEQYF. The CDR3 DNA sequence: TGCAGCGTAGATGGACGCGCCTGGGGGTACAATGAGCAGTACTTC.

The sample holds a few counts of this clonotype. The chain joins TRBV29-1 to TRBJ2-5; 8 bases align to TRBD1. The V and J ends lost 1 base and 4 bases, in that order; junction bases with no gene match: 11. The length of the CDR3 is 16 residues. In germline, CDR1 is SQVTM, CDR2 ANQGSEA. The CDR3 sequence is CSVEAGGVRLGETQYF. In DNA, the CDR3 is TGCAGCGTTGAAGCAGGGGGCGTTAGACTGGGAGAGACCCAGTACTTC.

The rearrangement links TRBV4-3 to TRBJ1-1; possible D gene TRBD1, 5 bases. The germline CDR1 and CDR2 sequences are LGHNA and YSLEER. With 0 bases removed from V and 5 bases from J, the gap between germline ends came to 7 bases. This CDR3 has 13 residues. The CDR3 sequence is CASSQDWGTEAFF. The CDR3 DNA sequence: TGCGCCAGCAGCCAAGATTGGGGGACTGAAGCTTTCTTT.

V is TRBV7-3 and J is TRBJ2-3, with TRBD2 matching 9 bases. The CDR3 consists of 16 residues. V lost 1 base, J lost 8 bases, and 10 bases stayed unmatched. Per germline, CDR1 SGHTA and CDR2 FQGTGA. CDR3 nucleotide sequence: TGTGCCAGCAGCTTAATCGGCGGGGGGGACCCTGGTACGCAGTATTTT. It codes for CASSLIGGGDPGTQYF.

The chain employs TRBV7-2 and TRBJ1-2, with 7 nucleotides matching TRBD1. V gave up 6 bases and J gave up 4 bases; unmatched junction bases: 5. This CDR3 spans 13 amino acids. In germline, CDR1 is SGHTA, CDR2 FQGNSA. The CDR3 DNA is TGTGCCAGCAGGCAGACAGGGAGCTATGGCTACACCTTC. This gives the protein CASRQTGSYGYTF. The whole variable domain, remainder taken from reference TRBV7-2 and TRBJ1-2, is GAGVSQSPSNKVTEKGKDVELRCDPISGHTALYWYRQSLGQGLEFLIYFQGNSAPDKSGLPSDRFSAERTGGSVSTLTIQRTQQEDSAVYLCASRQTGSYGYTFGSGTRLTVV.

The chain is built from TRBV4-3 and TRBJ1-2, with D possibly matching TRBD1 (5 bases). The CDR3 loop spans 18 amino acids. From germline, CDR1 is LGHNA and CDR2 YSLEER. V was trimmed by 0 bases and J by 4 bases, leaving 21 bases between them. CDR3 in DNA: TGCGCCAGCAGCCAAGAGGTTGGGACTCCCGGAGCAAGCTATGGCTACACCTTC. This codes for CASSQEVGTPGASYGYTF.

This clonotype was detected a few times. The chain employs TRBV7-2 and TRBJ2-7; D is possibly TRBD2 (5 bases). The CDR3 has 13 amino acids. Germline CDR1 is SGHTA and CDR2 is FQGNSA. V lost 3 bases to trimming and J lost 3 bases, with 9 bases between them. The DNA of the CDR3 is TGTGCCAGCAGCTTTAGGACTCGCTACGAGCAGTACTTC. It yields the protein CASSFRTRYEQYF.

This clonotype was counted ten times or more. This chain joins TRBV7-9 and TRBJ2-1, with D hard to call. This CDR3 region has 14 residues. Between the trimmed V and J ends, which lost 3 bases and 7 bases, there was a span of 13 bases. The germline V gene encodes CDR1 SEHNR and CDR2 FQNEAQ (reference sequence). CDR3 sequence reads: CASSFSDRQNEQFF. DNA of the CDR3: TGTGCCAGCAGCTTCTCGGACCGCCAAAATGAGCAGTTCTTC.

In this sample, this clonotype turned up many times. This rearrangement joins TRBV3-1 to TRBJ2-7; D is unclear. The CDR3 is 13 amino acids. V shed 3 bases and J shed 2 bases, with 8 bases lying between them. Germline CDR1 reads LGHDT; CDR2 reads YNNKEL (reference sequence). This CDR3 is CASSHASTYEQYF. CDR3 DNA: TGTGCCAGCAGCCACGCCTCAACCTACGAGCAGTACTTC.

This clonotype was observed a handful of times. The rearrangement joins TRBV20-1 to TRBJ2-5, with 7 positions matching TRBD1. With 5 bases clipped from V and 1 base from J, the junction kept 1 base outside the gene matches. This CDR3 is 12 amino acids long. CDR1 is DFQATT and CDR2 is SNEGSKA in the germline V gene (reference sequence). The CDR3 nucleotides read TGCAGTGCTGGGACAGTCCAAGAGACCCAGTACTTC. Protein: CSAGTVQETQYF.

Notes on this clonotype: A clone one base away is much larger, so this may be a read error. The gene calls are TRBV7-9 and TRBJ2-1, with D perhaps matching TRBD1 or TRBD2 (5 bases each). The length of the CDR3 is 12 residues. Germline CDR1 and CDR2: SEHNR and FQNEAQ (reference sequence). V gave up 11 bases and J gave up 10 bases, with 18 bases separating them. Written as DNA, the CDR3 is TGTGCCGCTCAATATGGGGACCACGAGCAGTTCTTC. Amino acids: CAAQYGDHEQFF.

V and J are TRBV6-2 or TRBV6-3 and TRBJ2-3; 11 bases align to TRBD2. Germline V gives CDR1 MNHEY, CDR2 SVGEGT. The junction had 15 bases not matched to a gene; V was cut back by 6 bases and J by 4 bases. The CDR3 consists of 18 residues. CDR3 bases: TGTGCCAGCAGCATCAAAAAACCACTAGCGGGAGTCCCAGATACGCAGTATTTT. This gives the protein CASSIKKPLAGVPDTQYF.

The chain joins TRBV11-2 to TRBJ2-3; 7 nucleotides line up with TRBD1. CDR3 length: 15 amino acids. V shed 5 bases and J 2 bases; nucleotides not matched to a gene: 7. Germline CDR1 and CDR2: SGHAT and FQNNGV. In DNA form, the CDR3 reads TGTGCCAGCAGCCCAAACAGGGGTAACACAGATACGCAGTATTTT. Its translation: CASSPNRGNTDTQYF. The full variable domain, its missing parts supplied by reference TRBV11-2 and TRBJ2-3, is EAGVAQSPRYKIIEKRQSVAFWCNPISGHATLYWYQQILGQGPKLLIQFQNNGVVDDSQLPKDRFSAERLKGVDSTLKIQPAKLEDSAVYLCASSPNRGNTDTQYFGPGTRLTVL.

With regard to this clonotype: One junction end does not reproduce the germline sequence, and a read error may be involved. The V and J genes are TRBV9 and TRBJ2-5; perhaps TRBD2 as D (5 bases). This CDR3 has 13 amino acids. Per germline, CDR1 SGDLS and CDR2 YYNGEE. For the CDR3, the DNA is TGTGTCAGCAGCGGAGTGAGGGAGGAGACCCAGTACTTC. Residues: CVSSGVREETQYF.